Listed below are T cell receptor beta chains from one sample, sequenced in a study of shared clonotypes between healthy human individuals. Sequencing used immunoSEQ multiplex PCR; TCRdb keeps in-frame clones, though not all of them. The table lists about 480,000 clones, roughly 78% of them singletons. Specimen: PBMCs. The source of these receptors is a woman between 40 and 55 years old in good health. Some clones in this sample may be carry-over from other donors' samples. Both conserved end residues are part of each CDR3. The D gene is left open where the match is weak. Size is omitted from some rows. Given values are once, few, many or a class for expanded clones.

abundance	v_gene	d_gene	j_gene	CDR3nt	CDR3aa
-	TRBV2	TRBD1	TRBJ1-1	TGTGCCAGCAGTGGGGACAGGGGATTCACTGAAGCTTTCTTT	CASSGDRGFTEAFF
-	TRBV27	-	TRBJ2-1	TGTGCCAGCAGTTTCGCGGGGGCGCGGTACAATGAGCAGTTCTTC	CASSFAGARYNEQFF
-	TRBV19	-	TRBJ2-6	TGTGCCAGTAGTATAGATGGGAGCCTCTCTGGGGCCAACGTCCTGACTTTC	CASSIDGSLSGANVLTF
-	TRBV25-1	TRBD2	TRBJ2-1	TGTGCCAGCGGGACTAGCGGGAGGAGTGAGCAGTTCTTC	CASGTSGRSEQFF
-	TRBV11-2	-	TRBJ2-3	TGTGCCAGCAGCTTGGGGGAAGCAGATACGCAGTATTTT	CASSLGEADTQYF
few	TRBV5-4	-	TRBJ2-2	TGTGCCAGCAGCTCGGGACTCTTGGCCGGGGAGCTGTTTTTT	CASSSGLLAGELFF
-	TRBV5-6	-	TRBJ1-2	TGTGCCAGCAGCTTCGGGCCAGCCTATGGCTACACCTTC	CASSFGPAYGYTF
-	TRBV6-1	-	TRBJ1-1	TGTGCCAGCACCTCGGACCAGAACACTGAAGCTTTCTTT	CASTSDQNTEAFF
-	TRBV28	TRBD2	TRBJ2-3	TGTGCCAGCAGTCGGGGGACTAGCGCTAGCACAGATACGCAGTATTTT	CASSRGTSASTDTQYF
-	TRBV7-9	-	TRBJ1-3	TGTGCCAGCAGCTTAGCTGCGACGGACACCATATATTTT	CASSLAATDTIYF
few	TRBV5-5	-	TRBJ2-7	TGTGCCAGCAGCTTCGGCAGTTACGAGCAGTACTTC	CASSFGSYEQYF
-	TRBV5-8	-	TRBJ1-1	TGTGCCAGCAGCTGGGGCCCCTGGGGGGTCGAGAACACTGAAGCTTTCTTT	CASSWGPWGVENTEAFF
-	TRBV18	TRBD2	TRBJ2-7	TGTGCCAGCTCAGGGACTAGCCTTCAGGGATTAAGGAAGCCCTACGAGCAGTACTTC	CASSGTSLQGLRKPYEQYF
-	TRBV27	-	TRBJ2-1	TGTGCCAGCAGTTTATCCCCCTACAGGAGCCTCTCCTACAATGAGCAGTTCTTC	CASSLSPYRSLSYNEQFF
-	TRBV5-5	-	TRBJ2-5	TGTGCCAGCAGCTTGGCCGGTAGTGAGACCCAGTACTTC	CASSLAGSETQYF
-	TRBV18	-	TRBJ1-4	TGTGCCAGCTCACCATACGGGGGAACATTCGACGAAAAACTGTTTTTT	CASSPYGGTFDEKLFF
-	TRBV30	TRBD1	TRBJ2-1	TGTGCCTGGAGGCTAGGGGACAGGGAAAGCGGTGAGCAGTTCTTC	CAWRLGDRESGEQFF
-	TRBV28	-	TRBJ1-3	TGTGCCAGCAGCTCTACTCTCCAGTTCTCAGGAAACACCATATATTTT	CASSSTLQFSGNTIYF
-	TRBV6-1	-	TRBJ2-7	TGTGCCAGCAGTGGAGGGGGAGGGCCCGCCTACGAGCAGTACTTC	CASSGGGGPAYEQYF
-	TRBV5-5	-	TRBJ2-2	TGTGCCAGCAGCTTGGGACATAGTAACACCGGGGAGCTGTTTTTT	CASSLGHSNTGELFF
-	TRBV28	TRBD2	TRBJ2-2	TGTGCCAGCGGGGCTAGCGGGGACACCGGGGAGCTGTTTTTT	CASGASGDTGELFF
few	TRBV11-3	-	TRBJ2-1	TGTGCCAGCAGCCCAGCCGGAACAGGGAGCTCCTACAATGAGCAGTTCTTC	CASSPAGTGSSYNEQFF
-	TRBV5-6	TRBD1	TRBJ2-4	TGTGCCAGCAGCCTAAAGGGACAGGGGAAAAACATTCAGTACTTC	CASSLKGQGKNIQYF
-	TRBV7-9	TRBD2	TRBJ2-3	TGTGCCAGCAGCTCCCTAAAGGAACTAGCGGGAGGGGCTTGGGATACGCAGTATTTT	CASSSLKELAGGAWDTQYF
-	TRBV7-2	-	TRBJ2-7	TGTGCCAGCAGCCCTCCAATAAGGGGCTACGAGCAGTACTTC	CASSPPIRGYEQYF
many	TRBV5-4	-	TRBJ1-1	TGTGCCAGCAGCTTGACGACAGCGAACACTGAAGCTTTCTTT	CASSLTTANTEAFF